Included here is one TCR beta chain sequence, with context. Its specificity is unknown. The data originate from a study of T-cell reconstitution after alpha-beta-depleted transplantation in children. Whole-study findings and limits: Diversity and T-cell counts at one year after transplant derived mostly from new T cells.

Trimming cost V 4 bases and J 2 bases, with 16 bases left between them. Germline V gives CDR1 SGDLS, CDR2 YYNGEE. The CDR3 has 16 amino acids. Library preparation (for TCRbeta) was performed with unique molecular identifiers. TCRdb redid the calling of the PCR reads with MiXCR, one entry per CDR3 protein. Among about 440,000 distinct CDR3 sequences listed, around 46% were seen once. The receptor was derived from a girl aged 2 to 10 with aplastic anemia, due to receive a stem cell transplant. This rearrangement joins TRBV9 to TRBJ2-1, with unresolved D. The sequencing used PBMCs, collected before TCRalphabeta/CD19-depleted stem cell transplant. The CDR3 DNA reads TGTGCCAGCAGCCCCCGGGCCGGTGGGGCCTACAATGAGCAGTTCTTC. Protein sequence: CASSPRAGGAYNEQFF.